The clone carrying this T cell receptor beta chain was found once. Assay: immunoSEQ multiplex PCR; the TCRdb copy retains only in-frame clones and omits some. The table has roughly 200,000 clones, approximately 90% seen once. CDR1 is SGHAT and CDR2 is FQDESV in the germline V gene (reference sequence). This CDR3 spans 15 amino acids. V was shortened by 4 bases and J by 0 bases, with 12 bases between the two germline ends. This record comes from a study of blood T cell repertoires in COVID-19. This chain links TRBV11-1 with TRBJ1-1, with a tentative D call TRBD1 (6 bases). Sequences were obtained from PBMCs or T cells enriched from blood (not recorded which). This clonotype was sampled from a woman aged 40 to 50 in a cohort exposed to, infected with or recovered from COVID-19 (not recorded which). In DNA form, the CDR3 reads TGTGCCAGCAGCTCCACGGCAGGGGTGAACACTGAAGCTTTCTTT. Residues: CASSSTAGVNTEAFF.